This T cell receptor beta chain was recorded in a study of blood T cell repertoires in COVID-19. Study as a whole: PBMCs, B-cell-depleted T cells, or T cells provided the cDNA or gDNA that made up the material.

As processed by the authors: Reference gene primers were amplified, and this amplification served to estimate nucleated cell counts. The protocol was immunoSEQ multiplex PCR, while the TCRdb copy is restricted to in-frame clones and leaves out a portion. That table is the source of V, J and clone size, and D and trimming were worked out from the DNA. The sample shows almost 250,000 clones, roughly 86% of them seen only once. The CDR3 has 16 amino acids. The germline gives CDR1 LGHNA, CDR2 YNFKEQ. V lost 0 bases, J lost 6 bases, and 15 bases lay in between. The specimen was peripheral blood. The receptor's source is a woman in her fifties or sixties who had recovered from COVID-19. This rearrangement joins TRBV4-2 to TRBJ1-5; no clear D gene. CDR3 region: CASSQEEGSVGQPQHF. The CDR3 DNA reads TGTGCCAGCAGCCAAGAAGAGGGTAGTGTCGGTCAGCCCCAGCATTTT.